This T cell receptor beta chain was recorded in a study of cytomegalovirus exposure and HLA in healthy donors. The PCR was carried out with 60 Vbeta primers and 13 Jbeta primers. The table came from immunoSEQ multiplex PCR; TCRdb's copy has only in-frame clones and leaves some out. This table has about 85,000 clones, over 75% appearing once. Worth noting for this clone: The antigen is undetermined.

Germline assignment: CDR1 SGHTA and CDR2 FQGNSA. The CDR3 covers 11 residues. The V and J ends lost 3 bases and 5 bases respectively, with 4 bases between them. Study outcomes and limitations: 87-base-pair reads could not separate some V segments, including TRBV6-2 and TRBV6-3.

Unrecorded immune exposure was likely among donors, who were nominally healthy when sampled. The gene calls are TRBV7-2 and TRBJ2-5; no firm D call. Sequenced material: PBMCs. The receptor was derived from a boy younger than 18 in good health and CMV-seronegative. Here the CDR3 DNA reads TGTGCCAGCAGCTTTCGGGAGACCCAGTACTTC. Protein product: CASSFRETQYF.